The 20 T cell receptor beta chains presented below share a single source sample, sequenced in a study of blood T cell repertoires in COVID-19. Assay: immunoSEQ multiplex PCR; the TCRdb copy retains only in-frame clones and omits some. The repertoire holds 75,000 to 100,000 clones, with about 83% as singletons. The specimen was peripheral blood. The source is a woman of 80 years or more with acute or convalescent COVID-19.

The CDR3 DNA is TGTGCCAGCAGCTTAGGAGGGTTCACAGATACGCAGTATTTT. It is translated as CASSLGGFTDTQYF. The gene calls are TRBV11-3 and TRBJ2-3; possible D gene TRBD2, 5 bases. CDR1 SGHNT and CDR2 YENEEA come from the germline V gene. The CDR3 runs 14 residues. V was shortened by 1 base and J by 2 bases, with 7 bases between the two germline ends.

The V and J genes are TRBV25-1 and TRBJ2-5; 9 positions agree with TRBD1. The CDR3 contains 16 residues. Germline V gene sequence: CDR1 MGHDK, CDR2 SYGVNS. V was pared by 2 bases and J by 5 bases, with 9 bases of the junction left unmatched. CDR3 nucleotide sequence: TGTGCCAGCAGTGAACCGGGACAGGGAGCGGCGGAGACCCAGTACTTC. It translates to CASSEPGQGAAETQYF.

The rearrangement uses TRBV6-1 and TRBJ2-2; the match to TRBD2 covers 10 bases. V dropped 0 bases and J dropped 6; count of bases not matched to a gene: 7. Germline CDR1 and CDR2: MNHNS and SASEGT. This CDR3 has 17 amino acids. This CDR3 is CASSEAGSSGSPGELFF. The CDR3 bases are TGTGCCAGCAGTGAAGCAGGGTCTAGCGGGAGCCCCGGGGAGCTGTTTTTT.

CDR3 nucleotide sequence: TGTGCCAGCAGGCGCCACGTCCAAGAGACCCAGTACTTC. It yields the protein CASRRHVQETQYF. The chain links TRBV12-3 or TRBV12-4 to TRBJ2-5; D is ambiguous. This CDR3 is built from 13 residues. V lost 6 bases and J 1 base, leaving 9 bases between the germline ends.

The table lists this clone with a few counts. The rearrangement links TRBV9 to TRBJ2-1; D is possibly TRBD2 (6 bases). Deletions cut 1 base from V and 10 bases from J, with 12 bases between. This CDR3 spans 13 amino acids. Germline CDR1 reads SGDLS; CDR2 reads YYNGEE. CDR3 nucleotides: TGTGCCAGCAGCGTAAGCCTTGGGGGGGAGCAGTTCTTC. Amino acid sequence: CASSVSLGGEQFF.

This chain joins TRBV7-8 and TRBJ1-5; TRBD1 aligns across 11 bases. The germline CDR1 and CDR2 sequences are SGHVS and FQNEAQ. The CDR3 covers 17 residues. V lost 1 base, J lost 6 bases, and 8 bases stayed unmatched. The CDR3 DNA is TGTGCCAGCAGCTTAGTAGTAGGCGGACAGGGGGCTCAGCCCCAGCATTTT. This translates into CASSLVVGGQGAQPQHF.

The J gene is TRBJ1-2, the V gene TRBV6-6; 8 bases are a match to TRBD1. This CDR3 region has 13 residues. Germline V lookup: CDR1 MNHNY, CDR2 SVGAGI (reference sequence). V lost 6 bases and J lost 8; bases outside the gene matches: 8. CDR3 nucleotide sequence: TGTGCCAGCAGCCCGGACAGGGTTGAGGGCTACACCTTC. It translates to CASSPDRVEGYTF.

The chain couples TRBV5-8 to TRBJ2-2; tentative D call: TRBD1 (6 bases). V was shortened by 3 bases and J by 5 bases, with 17 bases between the two germline ends. CDR1 is SGHTS, CDR2 YDEGEE, per germline. This CDR3 contains 16 residues. CDR3 residues: CASSSTQGRWTGELFF. The CDR3, as DNA: TGTGCCAGCAGCTCAACACAGGGTCGCTGGACCGGGGAGCTGTTTTTT.

This clone showed up just a few times. The chain recombines TRBV2 with TRBJ2-3; the D gene is possibly TRBD1 (5 bases). Germline V lookup: CDR1 SNHLY, CDR2 FYNNEI. The CDR3 totals 15 residues. V lost 2 bases to trimming and J lost 1 base, with 10 bases between them. DNA of the CDR3: TGTGCCAGCAGTGAACAGGACACCGGCACAGATACGCAGTATTTT. It translates to CASSEQDTGTDTQYF. Filled out from reference TRBV2 and TRBJ2-3, the complete variable domain reads EPEVTQTPSHQVTQMGQEVILRCVPISNHLYFYWYRQILGQKVEFLVSFYNNEISEKSEIFDDQFSVERPDGSNFTLKIRSTKLEDSAMYFCASSEQDTGTDTQYFGPGTRLTVL.

Comment on this clone: The sample has other DNA sequences that encode this CDR3 too. The chain recombines TRBV5-1 with TRBJ2-3, with 11 bases fitting TRBD1. The V gene's germline CDR1 is SGHRS and CDR2 YFSETQ. The CDR3 runs 17 residues. The junction had 8 bases not matched to a gene; V was cut back by 1 base and J by 4 bases. The CDR3 sequence is CASSLPEGQGVADTQYF. In nucleotides, the CDR3 is TGCGCCAGCAGCTTGCCGGAGGGACAGGGGGTAGCAGATACGCAGTATTTT.

The chain combines TRBV6-6 with TRBJ2-7, with D possibly matching TRBD1 (7 bases). The germline gives CDR1 MNHNY, CDR2 SVGAGI (reference sequence). V lost 6 bases, J lost 3 bases, and 15 bases lay in between. The CDR3 runs to 14 residues. CDR3 region: CASRGGGTVYEQYF. CDR3 DNA: TGTGCCAGCAGGGGGGGCGGGACAGTCTACGAGCAGTACTTC.

In regard to this clone: The sample has other DNA sequences that encode this CDR3 too. The rearrangement uses TRBV11-2 and TRBJ2-5; D not resolved. V lost 1 base and J 1 base, leaving 4 bases between the germline ends. This CDR3 has 13 amino acids. Looked up from germline, CDR1 is SGHAT and CDR2 is FQNNGV. CDR3 region: CASSLGLQETQYF. CDR3 DNA sequence: TGTGCCAGCAGCTTAGGACTCCAAGAGACCCAGTACTTC. The whole variable domain, remainder taken from reference TRBV11-2 and TRBJ2-5, is EAGVAQSPRYKIIEKRQSVAFWCNPISGHATLYWYQQILGQGPKLLIQFQNNGVVDDSQLPKDRFSAERLKGVDSTLKIQPAKLEDSAVYLCASSLGLQETQYFGPGTRLLVL.

The chain couples TRBV24-1 to TRBJ2-7; TRBD1 matches at 7 bases. V lost 4 bases to trimming and J lost 1 base; unmatched junction nucleotides: 9. The CDR3 length is 16 residues. Germline V lookup: CDR1 KGHDR, CDR2 SFDVKD. In DNA form, the CDR3 reads TGTGCCACCAGTGAACCGGACAGCAGGGGGTCCTACGAGCAGTACTTC. As protein: CATSEPDSRGSYEQYF.

This clone was recorded once. This chain uses TRBV6-2 or TRBV6-3 with TRBJ2-3; 8 nucleotides align to TRBD2. V lost 1 base to trimming and J lost 6 bases; unmatched junction nucleotides: 3. The CDR3 runs to 14 residues. Germline loops: CDR1 MNHEY, CDR2 SVGEGT. CDR3 loop: CASSYLAGRDTQYF. For the CDR3, the DNA is TGTGCCAGCAGTTACTTAGCGGGACGGGATACGCAGTATTTT.

The rearrangement uses TRBV7-2 and TRBJ2-2, with D perhaps TRBD2 (6 bases). The CDR3 extends over 14 amino acids. Germline V gene lookup returns CDR1 SGHTA and CDR2 FQGNSA. V shed 2 bases and J shed 5 bases, with 9 bases lying between them. CDR3 DNA sequence: TGTGCCAGCAGCTTACAGCGGGTGACCGGGGAGCTGTTTTTT. This gives the protein CASSLQRVTGELFF. Filled out from reference TRBV7-2 and TRBJ2-2, the complete variable domain reads GAGVSQSPSNKVTEKGKDVELRCDPISGHTALYWYRQSLGQGLEFLIYFQGNSAPDKSGLPSDRFSAERTGGSVSTLTIQRTQQEDSAVYLCASSLQRVTGELFFGEGSRLTVL.

The chain has TRBV5-6 and TRBJ1-1; D call uncertain. The CDR3 has 13 amino acids. Trimming left V 3 bases short and J 2 bases short, with 8 bases between. From germline, CDR1 is SGHDT and CDR2 YYEEEE. The CDR3 spells CASSSTPNTEAFF. The CDR3 DNA follows: TGTGCCAGCAGCTCGACACCTAACACTGAAGCTTTCTTT.

J is TRBJ2-1 and V is TRBV10-3; perhaps TRBD1 as D (5 bases). This CDR3 region has 15 residues. The germline V and J ends were trimmed by 0 bases and 1 base, with 7 bases remaining between them. Per the germline V gene, CDR1 is ENHRY and CDR2 is SYGVKD. Written as DNA, the CDR3 is TGTGCCATCAGTGAGTCAGGGGATTCCTACAATGAGCAGTTCTTC. This gives the protein CAISESGDSYNEQFF.

The genes are TRBV5-1 and TRBJ2-3, with 7 nucleotides matching TRBD2. Germline CDR1 reads SGHRS; CDR2 reads YFSETQ. The CDR3 sequence is 15 residues long. J was trimmed by 2 bases and V by 2 bases; bases with no gene match: 5. The CDR3 DNA sequence: TGCGCCAGCAGCTTCAGCGGGACCGACACAGATACGCAGTATTTT. Translation: CASSFSGTDTDTQYF.

In DNA, the CDR3 is TGTGCCAGCAGTCCCTGGACAGGGTATCAGCCCCAGCATTTT. It codes for CASSPWTGYQPQHF. V usage is TRBV28 and J usage is TRBJ1-5; TRBD1 matches at 8 bases. V lost 5 bases, J lost 5 bases, and 5 bases stayed unmatched. Germline V lookup: CDR1 MDHEN, CDR2 SYDVKM. The CDR3 runs to 14 residues.

The V and J genes are TRBV18 and TRBJ2-7; 9 bases agree with TRBD1. V shed 4 bases and J 4 bases; nucleotides not matched to a gene: 8. This CDR3 spans 15 amino acids. Germline CDR1 KGHSH, CDR2 LQKENI. The CDR3 reads CASSQMTGTGYEQYF. CDR3 coding DNA: TGTGCCAGCTCACAAATGACCGGGACAGGGTACGAGCAGTACTTC.